This TCR beta chain was sequenced in a study of identical twins. On this clonotype: Its matching antigen is unknown.

TCRdb itself ran the 5' RACE reads through MiXCR, one entry per CDR3 protein. The sample lists around 550,000 distinct CDR3 sequences, about 15% seen once, with 0.44% in the top ten. Findings and limits, study-wide: With monozygotic twins, out-of-frame TCR alpha sharing exceeded what models estimated. Beta out-of-frame sequences displayed a weaker excess of sharing between twins. Fewer insertions were carried by abundant cord blood beta clonotypes, but none was seen in memory repertoires. Twin-shared out-of-frame alpha sequences were enriched for low generation probability.

These data were likewise used in another study, on yellow fever vaccine responses in identical twins.

Sequenced input: CD4+ T cells sorted from blood. This sequence originates from a woman aged 18-30 years in good health.

The CDR3 DNA follows: TGCGCCAGCAGTGACCCAAGACTACCGGGACAGGGGTTGTACGAGCAGTACTTC. Protein: CASSDPRLPGQGLYEQYF. The chain is built from TRBV10-2 and TRBJ2-7, with 10 bases lining up with TRBD1. CDR1 is WSHSY and CDR2 is SAAADI in the germline V gene. The CDR3 extends over 18 amino acids. Trimming cost V 3 bases and J 4 bases; bases outside gene matches: 15.